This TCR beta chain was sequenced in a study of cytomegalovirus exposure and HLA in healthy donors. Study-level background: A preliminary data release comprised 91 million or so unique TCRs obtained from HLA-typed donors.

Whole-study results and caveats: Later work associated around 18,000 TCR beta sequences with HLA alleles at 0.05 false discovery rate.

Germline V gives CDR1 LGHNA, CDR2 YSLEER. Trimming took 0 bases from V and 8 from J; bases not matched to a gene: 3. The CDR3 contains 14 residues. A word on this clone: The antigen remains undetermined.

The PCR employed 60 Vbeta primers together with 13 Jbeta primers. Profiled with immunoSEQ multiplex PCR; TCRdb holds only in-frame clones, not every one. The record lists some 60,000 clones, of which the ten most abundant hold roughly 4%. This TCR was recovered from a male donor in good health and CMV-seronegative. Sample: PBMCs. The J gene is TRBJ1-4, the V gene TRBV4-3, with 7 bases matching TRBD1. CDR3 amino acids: CASSQEGTAEKLFF. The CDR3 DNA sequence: TGCGCCAGCAGCCAAGAGGGGACAGCCGAAAAACTGTTTTTT.